This T cell receptor beta chain was found in a study of blood T cell repertoires in COVID-19. Overall study: PBMCs, B-cell-depleted T cells, or T cells were the source of the cDNA or gDNA that made up the material.

As processed by the authors: Nucleated cell counts were estimated from reference gene primer amplification. The data were produced by immunoSEQ multiplex PCR, yet TCRdb's version contains in-frame clones alone and is incomplete. The DNA was the basis for D and trimming; V, J and clone size are from that table. The sample contains about 190,000 clones, about 81% of which appear only once. Those enrolled, adults aged roughly 18 to 95 years, came from some 25 US areas. Germline V lookup: CDR1 MDHEN, CDR2 SYDVKM. This CDR3 has 15 amino acids. V was cut by 2 bases and J by 4 bases, with 14 bases left in between.

Sequenced input: PBMCs or T cells enriched from blood (not recorded which). The source of this sequence is a woman aged 30 to 39 who had recovered from COVID-19. The rearrangement links TRBV28 to TRBJ1-2; D call uncertain. The CDR3 DNA sequence: TGTGCCAGCAGTTTAAGCCCCTCGGGGTCCTATGGCTACACCTTC. It is translated as CASSLSPSGSYGYTF.